What follows are 20 T cell receptor beta chains derived from one specimen sequenced in a study of blood T cells in healthy people across ages. The second PCR ran 7 to 11 cycles with a sample-barcoded 5' primer and J-beta primers. MiXCR, applied by TCRdb to the 5' RACE reads, yields one record per CDR3 protein. The sample consists of some 1,000,000 distinct CDR3 sequences, under 30% of them appearing once. These data were also reused for a study on T cells of mothers and their children.

Sequencing used blood. Every receptor here comes from a girl between 2 and 10 years old in good health.

This clonotype was observed at least ten times. The V call is TRBV7-2, the J call TRBJ2-1; TRBD2 matches at 8 bases. The CDR3 covers 14 residues. The V gene's germline CDR1 is SGHTA and CDR2 FQGNSA. Trimming removed 3 bases from V and 8 bases from J; junction bases left unmatched: 6. The CDR3 protein is CASSFLAGFDEQFF. In DNA, the CDR3 is TGTGCCAGCAGCTTCTTAGCGGGATTCGATGAGCAGTTCTTC.

This clonotype was picked up one time. The chain recombines TRBV20-1 with TRBJ2-1; perhaps TRBD2 as D (6 bases). V was shortened by 4 bases and J by 7 bases, with 20 bases between the two germline ends. CDR3 size: 15 residues. Germline CDR1 DFQATT, CDR2 SNEGSKA (reference sequence). The CDR3, as DNA: TGCAGTGCTATAACGGGGGAATATTTCGTAAATGAGCAGTTCTTC. It codes for CSAITGEYFVNEQFF.

CDR3: CSVEDYPRGERITF. The DNA of the CDR3 is TGCAGCGTTGAAGATTACCCAAGGGGTGAAAGAATCACCTTC. The V gene is TRBV29-1, the J gene TRBJ1-2; TRBD1 might be the D (5 bases). V lost 0 bases to trimming and J lost 13 bases, with 21 bases between them. CDR1 SQVTM and CDR2 ANQGSEA come from the germline V gene. CDR3 size: 14 residues.

Comments on this clonotype: A much larger clone differs from this one at a single base, so this may be a read error. This rearrangement joins TRBV7-3 to TRBJ2-7, with a weak D call TRBD2 (5 bases). V dropped 5 bases and J dropped 5 bases, with 10 bases sitting between them. CDR3 length: 12 residues. In germline, CDR1 is SGHTA, CDR2 FQGTGA. The CDR3 DNA follows: TGTGCCAGCAGCCGCGCCGGGGACGAGCAGTACTTC. Protein sequence: CASSRAGDEQYF.

The chain uses TRBV14 and TRBJ2-2, with D uncertain. The ends were cut back, 8 bases at V and 8 bases at J, with 12 bases in the middle. The germline V gene encodes CDR1 SGHDN and CDR2 FVKESK. This CDR3 region has 12 residues. CDR3 DNA: TGTGCCAGCCGCCGGTTAAATGGGGAGCTGTTTTTT. This sequence encodes CASRRLNGELFF.

The V call is TRBV9, the J call TRBJ2-5, with D uncertain. The ends were cut back, 0 bases at V and 1 base at J, with 7 bases in the middle. Per the germline V gene, CDR1 is SGDLS and CDR2 is YYNGEE. This CDR3 is 14 amino acids long. The CDR3: CASSVEGFQETQYF. The CDR3 region has the DNA TGTGCCAGCAGCGTAGAGGGATTCCAAGAGACCCAGTACTTC.

At least ten counts were recorded for this clonotype. The chain uses TRBV29-1 and TRBJ2-5; no reliable D call. Germline V lookup: CDR1 SQVTM, CDR2 ANQGSEA. This CDR3 has 11 residues. V gave up 4 bases and J gave up 5 bases, with 8 bases separating them. CDR3 sequence reads: CSVVGSETQYF. The CDR3 DNA is TGCAGCGTTGTAGGGTCTGAGACCCAGTACTTC.

This clonotype occurred a few times. V usage is TRBV3-1 and J usage is TRBJ2-5, with 8 nucleotides matching TRBD2. The DNA matches TRBJ2-7 better at its end, which makes the J call doubtful. Looked up from germline, CDR1 is LGHDT and CDR2 is YNNKEL (reference sequence). CDR3 length: 14 amino acids. Written as DNA, the CDR3 is TGTGCCAGCAGCGGGCGGGGGGCCACATACGAGCAGTACTTC. This codes for CASSGRGATYEQYF.

A remark on this clonotype: The germline gene is not matched at one end of the junction; a read error may be the cause. The rearrangement joins TRBV7-3 to TRBJ2-3, with D possibly matching TRBD1 (5 bases). The germline V gene encodes CDR1 SGHTA and CDR2 FQGTGA. This CDR3 is built from 16 residues. The CDR3 nucleotides read TGTGCCAACAGCGAAGGCTCTGCGTTAGGGGAAGATACGCAGTATTTT. It translates to CANSEGSALGEDTQYF.

The rearrangement links TRBV27 to TRBJ2-4; possibly TRBD2 for D (5 bases). Trimming cost V 9 bases and J 3 bases, with 12 bases left between them. Germline assignment: CDR1 MNHEY and CDR2 SMNVEV (reference sequence). The CDR3 runs 13 residues. CDR3: CASRDLVKNIQYF. The CDR3 region has the DNA TGTGCCAGTCGGGATCTAGTCAAAAACATTCAGTACTTC.

This clonotype was observed many times. The rearrangement joins TRBV9 to TRBJ2-5; 7 bases are shared with TRBD1. The CDR3 has 15 residues. Germline V gene data show CDR1 as SGDLS and CDR2 as YYNGEE. Trimming cost V 4 bases and J 5 bases; bases outside gene matches: 11. The CDR3 is CASSNGQERMETQYF. The CDR3 coding sequence is TGTGCCAGCAGCAACGGACAGGAGCGAATGGAGACCCAGTACTTC.

There are a few counts of this clonotype. The chain couples TRBV4-1 to TRBJ2-3, with D unresolved. The CDR3 totals 13 residues. CDR1 is MGHRA and CDR2 is YSYEKL in the germline V gene. V shed 0 bases and J shed 12 bases, with 13 bases lying between them. The CDR3 nucleotides read TGCGCCAGCAGCCAAGACCCCGCTCAGGCACAGTATTTT. Amino acid sequence: CASSQDPAQAQYF.

The chain couples TRBV19 to TRBJ1-3; 7 bases fit TRBD1. J was trimmed by 4 bases and V by 6 bases; bases with no gene match: 6. Germline V lookup: CDR1 LNHDA, CDR2 SQIVND (reference sequence). The CDR3 covers 14 residues. CDR3 loop: CASSRQGFGNTIYF. CDR3 nucleotides: TGTGCCAGTAGCCGACAGGGTTTCGGAAACACCATATATTTT.

The chain uses TRBV20-1 and TRBJ2-5; no definite D call. The germline V gene encodes CDR1 DFQATT and CDR2 SNEGSKA (reference sequence). Trimming stripped 5 bases from V and 4 bases from J, with 11 bases between. This CDR3 has 12 residues. In DNA, the CDR3 is TGCAGTGCTGGTATTTCAATAGAGACCCAGTACTTC. Its translation is CSAGISIETQYF.

The rearrangement uses TRBV28 and TRBJ2-7, with unresolved D. CDR1 MDHEN and CDR2 SYDVKM come from the germline V gene. Trimming cost V 2 bases and J 0 bases, with 11 bases left between them. CDR3 length: 15 amino acids. The CDR3 protein is CASSLAVDGSYEQYF. In nucleotides, the CDR3 is TGTGCCAGCAGTTTAGCGGTGGACGGCTCCTACGAGCAGTACTTC.

This clonotype was recorded a few times. The genes are TRBV28 and TRBJ2-5; 10 nucleotides line up with TRBD1. CDR1 is MDHEN and CDR2 is SYDVKM in the germline V gene. The CDR3 totals 16 residues. The V and J ends lost 3 bases and 2 bases, in that order; junction bases with no gene match: 6. CDR3 coding DNA: TGTGCCAGCAGTTTCCCGACAGGGGGCCTTCAAGAGACCCAGTACTTC. Translation gives CASSFPTGGLQETQYF.

The rearrangement links TRBV28 to TRBJ2-3; the match to TRBD2 covers 7 bases. Trimming at V came to 5 bases and at J to 6 bases, leaving 11 bases not matched to a gene. Germline V gene sequence: CDR1 MDHEN, CDR2 SYDVKM. This CDR3 has 15 amino acids. CDR3 region: CASSPREWVADTQYF. The CDR3 DNA is TGTGCCAGCAGTCCGCGGGAGTGGGTAGCCGATACGCAGTATTTT.

The chain joins TRBV25-1 to TRBJ2-5, with TRBD2 as a possible D gene (5 bases). Deletions cut 6 bases from V and 5 bases from J, with 16 bases between. The CDR3 length is 14 residues. In germline, CDR1 is MGHDK, CDR2 SYGVNS. CDR3 amino acids: CASRTGKSQETQYF. For the CDR3, the DNA is TGTGCCAGCAGGACCGGGAAGTCCCAGGAGACCCAGTACTTC.

This clonotype has just a few counts. J is TRBJ1-6 and V is TRBV4-2, with TRBD1 as a possible D gene (5 bases). Germline-derived CDR1 and CDR2 are LGHNA and YNFKEQ. The CDR3 sequence is 17 residues long. Trimming shortened V by 3 bases and J by 8 bases, and 20 bases separated the two germline ends. The CDR3 DNA reads as TGTGCCAGCAGCCACATTTCCCGGGACCGCCCGGATTCACCCCTCCACTTT. It translates to CASSHISRDRPDSPLHF.

The sample holds a few counts of this clonotype. As DNA, the CDR3 is TGTGCCAGCAGCCAAGGCCCCCTCCTAAACACAGGATCCTACGAGCAGTACTTC. This translates into CASSQGPLLNTGSYEQYF. V gene TRBV13 combines with J gene TRBJ2-1; TRBD1 is a possible D gene (5 bases). The J call may be faulty, since TRBJ2-7 better matches the DNA end. The CDR3 loop spans 18 amino acids. Germline V gene lookup returns CDR1 PRHDT and CDR2 FYEKMQ (reference sequence).